This T cell receptor (beta chain) was identified during a study of T-cell memory formation after mild COVID-19. General study results and limits: Largely, contracting CD4+ clones fell within CM and EM, and contracting CD8+ clones within EMRA. Nothing showed for sure that second-wave clones peaking on day 37 were SARS-CoV-2 specific.

TCRdb processed the 5' RACE reads anew with MiXCR; each CDR3 protein has one entry. This sample carries about 150,000 distinct CDR3 sequences, 25% to 40% of them seen once, and the ten largest clones take 12%. This clonotype was seen a few times. What it recognizes is unknown. Germline V gene lookup returns CDR1 MNHNS and CDR2 SASEGT. The V end lost 3 bases, the J end lost 4 bases, and 9 bases lay between the germline ends. The CDR3 is 13 amino acids. The sequence was obtained from an adult woman who had mild COVID-19 (a few samples of this study predate the infection). Cell type and time point are not known. What was sequenced was PBMCs or a T cell subset sorted from them (not recorded which). V is TRBV6-1 and J is TRBJ2-5, with D perhaps given as TRBD1 or TRBD2 (5 bases each). The CDR3: CASSEGVRETQYF. The CDR3 DNA is TGTGCCAGCAGTGAGGGGGTGAGAGAGACCCAGTACTTC.